These 3 T cell receptor beta chains originate from one sample sequenced in a study of blood T cell repertoires in COVID-19. This table comes from immunoSEQ multiplex PCR, and its TCRdb copy is limited to in-frame clones, with some not included. The sample lists 150,000 or so clones, 75% to 90% occurring once. Specimen: peripheral blood. The receptors shown here come from a man aged 18 to 30 with COVID-19, enrolled during active disease.

This clone came up once. The chain has TRBV12-3 or TRBV12-4 and TRBJ2-7, with D maybe TRBD2 (5 bases). V was cut by 4 bases and J by 9 bases, with 13 bases left in between. The CDR3 runs 12 residues. CDR3 sequence (DNA): TGTGCCAGCAGTTCACCGGGGTTGGGGCAGTACTTC. Its protein is CASSSPGLGQYF.

The V call is TRBV10-3, the J call TRBJ2-2, with D possibly being TRBD1 (6 bases). This CDR3 is 13 amino acids long. The V end was cut by 4 bases, the J end by 3 bases, with 6 bases between. From germline, CDR1 is ENHRY and CDR2 SYGVKD. Written as DNA, the CDR3 is TGTGCCATCAGTGGACAGGACACCGGGGAGCTGTTTTTT. The encoded protein is CAISGQDTGELFF.

The DNA for the CDR3 is TGTGCCAGCAGCACAGGGTCCGGGACTAGCGGTTACAATGAGCAGTTCTTC. Translating gives CASSTGSGTSGYNEQFF. The rearrangement links TRBV11-3 to TRBJ2-1, with 11 positions matching TRBD2. The CDR3 extends over 17 amino acids. Germline V CDR1 and CDR2: SGHNT, YENEEA. V shed 5 bases and J 4 bases; nucleotides not matched to a gene: 10.